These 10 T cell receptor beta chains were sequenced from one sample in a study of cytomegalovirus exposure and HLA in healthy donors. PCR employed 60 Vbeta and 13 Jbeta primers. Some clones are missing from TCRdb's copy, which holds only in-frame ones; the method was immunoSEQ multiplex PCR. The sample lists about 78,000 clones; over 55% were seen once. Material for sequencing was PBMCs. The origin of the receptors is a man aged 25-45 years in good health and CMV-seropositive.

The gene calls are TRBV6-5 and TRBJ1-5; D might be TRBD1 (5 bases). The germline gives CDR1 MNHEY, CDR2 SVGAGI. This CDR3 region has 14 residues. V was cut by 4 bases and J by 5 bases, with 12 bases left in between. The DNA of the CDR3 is TGTGCCAGCAGTTTTCGACAGTGGGATCAGCCCCAGCATTTT. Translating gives CASSFRQWDQPQHF.

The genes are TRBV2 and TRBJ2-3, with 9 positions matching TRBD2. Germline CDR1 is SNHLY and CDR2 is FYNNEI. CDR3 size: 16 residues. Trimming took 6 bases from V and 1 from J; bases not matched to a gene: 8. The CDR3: CASRWSASGGTDTQYF. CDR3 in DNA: TGTGCCAGCAGGTGGTCGGCTAGCGGGGGCACAGATACGCAGTATTTT.

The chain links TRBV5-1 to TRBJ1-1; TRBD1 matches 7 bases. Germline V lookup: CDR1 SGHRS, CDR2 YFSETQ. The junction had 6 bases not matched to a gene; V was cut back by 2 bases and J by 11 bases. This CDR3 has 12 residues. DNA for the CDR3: TGCGCCAGCAGCTTAAGACAGGGAGTCGCTTTCTTT. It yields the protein CASSLRQGVAFF. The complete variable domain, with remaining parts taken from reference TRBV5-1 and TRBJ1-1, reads KAGVTQTPRYLIKTRGQQVTLSCSPISGHRSVSWYQQTPGQGLQFLFEYFSETQRNKGNFPGRFSGRQFSNSRSEMNVSTLELGDSALYLCASSLRQGVAFFGQGTRLTVV.

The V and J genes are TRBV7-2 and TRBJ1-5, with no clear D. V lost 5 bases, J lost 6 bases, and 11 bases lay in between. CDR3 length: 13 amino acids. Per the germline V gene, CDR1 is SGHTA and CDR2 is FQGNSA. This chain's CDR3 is CASSQSLAQPQHF. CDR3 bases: TGTGCCAGCAGCCAATCTCTAGCTCAGCCCCAGCATTTT.

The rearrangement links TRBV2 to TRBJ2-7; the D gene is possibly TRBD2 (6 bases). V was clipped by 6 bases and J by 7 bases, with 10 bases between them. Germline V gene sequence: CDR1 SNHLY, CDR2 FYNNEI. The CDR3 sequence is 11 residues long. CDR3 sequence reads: CASRDYYEQYF. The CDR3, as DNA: TGTGCCAGCAGGGACTATTATGAGCAGTACTTC.

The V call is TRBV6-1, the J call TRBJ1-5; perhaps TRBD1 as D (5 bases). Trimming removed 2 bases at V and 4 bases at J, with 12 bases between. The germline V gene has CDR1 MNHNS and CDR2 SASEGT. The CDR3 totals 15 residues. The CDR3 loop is CASSEMGGRNQPQHF. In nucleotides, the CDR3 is TGTGCCAGCAGTGAAATGGGGGGAAGGAATCAGCCCCAGCATTTT.

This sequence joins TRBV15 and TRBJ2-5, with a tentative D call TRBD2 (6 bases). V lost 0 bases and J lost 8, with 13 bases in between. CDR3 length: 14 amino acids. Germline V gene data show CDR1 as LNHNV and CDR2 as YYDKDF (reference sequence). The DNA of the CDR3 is TGTGCCACCAGCAGAGATCTGACCGGGGGAACCCAGTACTTC. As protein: CATSRDLTGGTQYF.

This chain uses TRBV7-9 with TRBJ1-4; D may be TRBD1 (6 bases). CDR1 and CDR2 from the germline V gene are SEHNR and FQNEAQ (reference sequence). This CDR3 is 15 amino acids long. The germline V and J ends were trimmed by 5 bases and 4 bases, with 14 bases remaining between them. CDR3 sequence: CASSNQTGLNEKLFF. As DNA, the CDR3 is TGTGCCAGCAGCAACCAGACAGGCCTTAATGAAAAACTGTTTTTT.

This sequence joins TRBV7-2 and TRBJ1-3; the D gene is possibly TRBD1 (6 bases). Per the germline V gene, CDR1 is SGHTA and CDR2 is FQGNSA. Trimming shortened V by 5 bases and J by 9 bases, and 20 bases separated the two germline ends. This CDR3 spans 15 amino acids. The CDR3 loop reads CASSRRRGGSGTIYF. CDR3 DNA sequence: TGTGCCAGCAGCCGCCGGAGAGGGGGTTCGGGCACCATATATTTT.

This CDR3 is CASSESGNREQYF. DNA of the CDR3: TGTGCCAGCAGTGAATCCGGGAACCGCGAGCAGTACTTC. J is TRBJ2-7 and V is TRBV6-1, with D maybe TRBD2 (5 bases). Germline CDR1 and CDR2: MNHNS and SASEGT. V was trimmed by 2 bases and J by 6 bases, leaving 11 bases between them. The CDR3 extends over 13 amino acids.